This T cell receptor beta chain was recovered during a study of blood T cell repertoires in COVID-19. As for the study in general: The study drew acute and convalescent COVID-19 samples from the United States, Italy and Spain. T cells, B-cell-depleted T cells, or PBMCs supplied cDNA or gDNA.

Germline lookup yields CDR1 SGHVS and CDR2 FQNEAQ. The CDR3 covers 15 residues. Losses at the gene ends were 5 bases for V and 3 bases for J; bases not matched to a gene: 10. In the authors' workflow: How many nucleated cells were present was estimated from reference gene primer amplification. Sequencing used immunoSEQ multiplex PCR; TCRdb keeps in-frame clones, though not all of them. That table supplies the V and J calls and clone size; D and trimming were determined from the DNA. Among approximately 200,000 clones listed, roughly nine tenths were seen once. This TCR came from a man between 65 and 85 years old with active or convalescent COVID-19. Sample: peripheral blood. The chain links TRBV7-8 to TRBJ2-7, with 7 bases that match TRBD2. CDR3 DNA: TGTGCCAGCAGCCGCGCGGGGGAAGGGTACTACGAGCAGTACTTC. This translates into CASSRAGEGYYEQYF.